These 21 T cell receptor beta chains were all obtained from the same sample, sequenced in a study of T cell changes during pregnancy in multiple sclerosis. The repertoire was sequenced with immunoSEQ multiplex PCR; TCRdb's copy has only in-frame clones and lacks some. The profile shows fewer than 55,000 clones, around 91% of them singletons. The sample consisted of peripheral blood, taken after pregnancy. All receptors come from a female donor in good health, enrolled as a control in a pregnancy study.

The chain uses TRBV30 and TRBJ2-1; 9 positions agree with TRBD2. V shed 2 bases, J shed 4 bases, and the junction held 6 bases outside the gene matches. Per germline, CDR1 GTSNPN and CDR2 SVGIG (reference sequence). CDR3 length: 15 residues. CDR3 protein: CAWSTLAGAYNEQFF. The CDR3 nucleotides read TGTGCCTGGAGTACTTTAGCGGGAGCTTACAATGAGCAGTTCTTC.

The chain employs TRBV30 and TRBJ2-1, with 7 bases matching TRBD1. The trim removed 6 bases at V and 8 bases at J, leaving 4 bases unmatched. Germline values: CDR1 GTSNPN, CDR2 SVGIG (reference sequence). CDR3 length: 11 amino acids. Here the CDR3 reads CACRTGDEQFF. As DNA, the CDR3 is TGTGCCTGTAGGACAGGCGATGAGCAGTTCTTC.

The chain is built from TRBV6-5 and TRBJ1-2; D is perhaps TRBD1 (6 bases). Trimming stripped 5 bases from V and 8 bases from J, with 15 bases between. Per the germline V gene, CDR1 is MNHEY and CDR2 is SVGAGI. This CDR3 comprises 13 residues. The CDR3 region is CASSPDSTGGYTF. The DNA of the CDR3 is TGTGCCAGCAGTCCGGACAGCACGGGGGGCTACACCTTC.

V is TRBV6-1 and J is TRBJ2-1, with TRBD2 identical over 10 bases. The CDR3 consists of 17 residues. Germline values: CDR1 MNHNS, CDR2 SASEGT. The J segment lost 8 bases and the V segment lost 4 bases, leaving 14 bases of the junction unmatched. The CDR3 DNA reads TGTGCCAGCAGTGCTACCCCCCCTAGCGGGAGCGACGATGAGCAGTTCTTC. Translated: CASSATPPSGSDDEQFF.

The chain combines TRBV7-8 with TRBJ2-1; 7 bases fit TRBD2. The CDR3 contains 21 residues. Per the germline V gene, CDR1 is SGHVS and CDR2 is FQNEAQ. V dropped 5 bases and J dropped 0; count of bases not matched to a gene: 22. Here the CDR3 reads CASSQIVLAQLPGGSYNEQFF. The CDR3 region has the DNA TGTGCCAGCAGCCAGATAGTACTAGCGCAACTCCCGGGCGGCTCCTACAATGAGCAGTTCTTC.

J is TRBJ2-4 and V is TRBV9; the match to TRBD2 covers 13 bases. The germline gives CDR1 SGDLS, CDR2 YYNGEE. Unmatched junction bases numbered 3, after V lost 0 bases and J lost 0 bases. The CDR3 covers 18 residues. Written as DNA, the CDR3 is TGTGCCAGCAGCGTAGGGACTAGCGGGGGTCTAGCCAAAAACATTCAGTACTTC. Its translation: CASSVGTSGGLAKNIQYF.

The chain recombines TRBV11-3 with TRBJ2-2; 7 nucleotides align to TRBD2. The CDR3 runs to 17 residues. J gave up 0 bases and V 1 base, and 5 bases lay outside the gene matches. Germline CDR1 and CDR2: SGHNT and YENEEA. CDR3 nucleotides: TGTGCCAGCAGCTTAGGCCGAGCGGGATCGAACACCGGGGAGCTGTTTTTT. It specifies CASSLGRAGSNTGELFF.

CDR3 in DNA: TGTGCCAGCAGCCGTGCTAGCGGGAGTATGGAGACCCAGTACTTC. Translating it yields CASSRASGSMETQYF. This chain uses TRBV7-6 with TRBJ2-5; 10 nucleotides line up with TRBD2. CDR1 and CDR2 from the germline V gene are SGHVS and FNYEAQ. Trimming removed 5 bases from V and 5 bases from J; junction bases left unmatched: 8. This CDR3 comprises 15 residues.

This clone is a singleton in its sample. This chain joins TRBV19 and TRBJ1-5; no clear D gene. V lost 1 base and J 6 bases, leaving 10 bases between the germline ends. Germline V gives CDR1 LNHDA, CDR2 SQIVND (reference sequence). The CDR3 runs to 14 residues. CDR3 nucleotides: TGTGCCAGTAGTATAGCCGGGGAGGTTCAGCCCCAGCATTTT. Amino acid sequence: CASSIAGEVQPQHF. Variable domain in full (rest from reference TRBV19 and TRBJ1-5): DGGITQSPKYLFRKEGQNVTLSCEQNLNHDAMYWYRQDPGQGLRLIYYSQIVNDFQKGDIAEGYSVSREKKESFPLTVTSAQKNPTAFYLCASSIAGEVQPQHFGDGTRLSIL.

This clone is medium-sized in the sample. This chain uses TRBV5-5 with TRBJ1-1; the match to TRBD1 covers 10 bases. Germline CDR1 is SGHKS and CDR2 is YYEKEE (reference sequence). The trim removed 2 bases at V and 1 base at J, leaving 5 bases unmatched. This CDR3 region has 16 residues. The CDR3 nucleotides are TGTGCCAGCAGCTTACGACAGGGGGCCGGGAACACTGAAGCTTTCTTT. Encoded protein: CASSLRQGAGNTEAFF.

The chain couples TRBV5-3 to TRBJ1-1; D not certain. TRBV5-3 has ORF status, its function being uncertain. V lost 1 base, J lost 10 bases, and 11 bases lay in between. The CDR3 has 12 residues. The CDR3 region is CARSLLGEGAFF. The DNA for the CDR3 is TGTGCCAGAAGCTTGTTGGGAGAAGGAGCTTTCTTT.

V usage is TRBV6-1 and J usage is TRBJ2-7, with TRBD1 matching over 8 bases. The junction had 8 bases not matched to a gene; V was cut back by 1 base and J by 3 bases. The CDR3 is 16 residues long. Looked up from germline, CDR1 is MNHNS and CDR2 is SASEGT. The CDR3 region has the DNA TGTGCCAGCAGTGAAGGGGACAGGCCCGACGACTACGAGCAGTACTTC. Its protein is CASSEGDRPDDYEQYF.

V and J are TRBV11-3 and TRBJ2-1, with D perhaps matching TRBD1 (7 bases). Trimming stripped 5 bases from V and 9 bases from J, with 20 bases between. CDR1 is SGHNT and CDR2 is YENEEA in the germline V gene. The CDR3 spans 15 residues. The CDR3 is CASSPRGVGASEQFF. The CDR3 bases are TGTGCCAGCAGCCCCAGGGGGGTAGGGGCCAGTGAGCAGTTCTTC.

The genes are TRBV19 and TRBJ2-2, with D perhaps TRBD1 (6 bases). Germline CDR1 reads LNHDA; CDR2 reads SQIVND (reference sequence). The CDR3 totals 14 residues. Trimming took 8 bases from V and 1 from J, leaving 11 bases between them. The CDR3 protein is CASRKGQNTGELFF. In DNA form, the CDR3 reads TGTGCCAGTCGTAAGGGACAGAACACCGGGGAGCTGTTTTTT.

V usage is TRBV27 and J usage is TRBJ2-7; the D gene is possibly TRBD2 (7 bases). CDR1 and CDR2 from the germline V gene are MNHEY and SMNVEV (reference sequence). CDR3 length equals 13 residues. Trimming pared 7 bases from V and 5 bases from J, leaving 15 bases between. CDR3 coding DNA: TGTGCCAGCACGTCCCGCGGGGGCCACGAGCAGTACTTC. This gives the protein CASTSRGGHEQYF.

The chain links TRBV9 to TRBJ1-1, with 8 bases aligning to TRBD1. The ends lost 0 bases at V and 5 bases at J; junction bases unmatched: 3. In germline, CDR1 is SGDLS, CDR2 YYNGEE. The CDR3 is made up of 14 amino acids. CDR3 sequence (DNA): TGTGCCAGCAGCGTAGCTCAGGGGGCGACTGAAGCTTTCTTT. This sequence encodes CASSVAQGATEAFF.

The chain employs TRBV11-2 and TRBJ1-1; 9 bases fit TRBD1. The CDR3 extends over 15 amino acids. J was trimmed by 3 bases and V by 3 bases; bases with no gene match: 5. Per the germline V gene, CDR1 is SGHAT and CDR2 is FQNNGV. The CDR3, as DNA: TGTGCCAGCAGCTTGGGGACAGGGCGGTACACTGAAGCTTTCTTT. Its translation is CASSLGTGRYTEAFF.

The V gene is TRBV6-5, the J gene TRBJ1-2; tentatively, D is TRBD1 (6 bases). The CDR3 consists of 13 residues. Germline V lookup: CDR1 MNHEY, CDR2 SVGAGI. V shed 7 bases and J shed 4 bases, with 13 bases lying between them. In nucleotides, the CDR3 is TGTGCCAGCACCTCTGGACAGCCCTATGGCTACACCTTC. Translating it yields CASTSGQPYGYTF.

The chain has TRBV18 and TRBJ1-1, with TRBD1 matching 9 bases. The CDR3 spans 13 residues. The V gene end was trimmed by 6 bases and the J gene end by 4 bases; junction bases not matched to a gene: 3. The V gene's germline CDR1 is KGHSH and CDR2 LQKENI. The CDR3 sequence is CASSSGQGTEAFF. The CDR3 DNA follows: TGTGCCAGCTCCTCGGGACAGGGCACTGAAGCTTTCTTT.

This chain uses TRBV7-2 with TRBJ2-3, with 10 bases lining up with TRBD1. CDR3 length: 16 amino acids. V gave up 1 base and J gave up 2 bases; unmatched junction bases: 3. CDR1 and CDR2 (germline): SGHTA, FQGNSA. The DNA for the CDR3 is TGTGCCAGCAGCTTAGTGGACAGGGGGTCCACAGATACGCAGTATTTT. It is translated as CASSLVDRGSTDTQYF.

This chain uses TRBV5-1 with TRBJ2-7; tentatively, D is TRBD1 (7 bases). The CDR3 is made up of 13 amino acids. Germline V CDR1 and CDR2: SGHRS, YFSETQ. The V and J ends lost 2 bases and 7 bases respectively, with 13 bases between them. The CDR3 DNA reads as TGCGCCAGCAGCTTAAACCAGGGGGGAGAGCAGTACTTC. Its protein product is CASSLNQGGEQYF.